This T cell receptor (beta chain) derives from a study of shared clonotypes between healthy human individuals. Study-wide results and limits: Sequencing depth was a factor that was expected to affect clonotype sharing among donors.

In the naive CD8 group, cells lacked CD45RO and were positively selected for CCR7, so terminally differentiated effector memory CD45RA+ cells were left out. Note on this clone: The target antigen is unknown.

TCRdb's table, derived via immunoSEQ multiplex PCR, lists solely in-frame clones and lacks some. The sample lists about 2 million clones, just under 95% occurring once. The source material was naive CD8+ T cells sorted from blood. This TCR was recovered from a man aged 18 to 29 in good health.

Here the CDR3 DNA reads TGTGCCAGCAGCTTTAGTAGACTAGCGAGCGGGGAGCTGTTTTTT. Encoded protein: CASSFSRLASGELFF. The rearrangement links TRBV7-2 to TRBJ2-2; 8 positions match TRBD2. The V gene end was trimmed by 3 bases and the J gene end by 7 bases; junction bases not matched to a gene: 7. The V gene's germline CDR1 is SGHTA and CDR2 FQGNSA. The CDR3 length is 15 residues.